These 30 T cell receptor beta chains originate from one sample sequenced in a study of T-cell reconstitution after alpha-beta-depleted transplantation in children. For TCRbeta, the library was prepared with unique molecular identifiers. Each CDR3 protein gets one entry after TCRdb re-called the PCR reads with MiXCR. Of about 980,000 distinct CDR3 sequences listed, about 29% are singletons. The material was PBMCs, mostly from graft donor cells, obtained 360 days after TCRalphabeta/CD19-depleted stem cell transplant. Receptors originate from a boy less than two years old who had a stem cell transplant for SCID, so the T cells may come from the graft donor.

This chain links TRBV18 with TRBJ1-4, with D unresolved. Trimming took 6 bases from V and 5 from J, leaving 10 bases between them. This CDR3 region has 13 residues. Germline CDR1 reads KGHSH; CDR2 reads LQKENI. The CDR3 DNA sequence: TGTGCCAGCTCCCTGCACAAGAATGAAAAACTGTTTTTT. It translates to CASSLHKNEKLFF.

The V gene is TRBV11-2, the J gene TRBJ1-5; D is uncertain. Germline V gene sequence: CDR1 SGHAT, CDR2 FQNNGV. This CDR3 comprises 15 residues. The V and J ends lost 0 bases and 5 bases respectively, with 11 bases between them. As DNA, the CDR3 is TGTGCCAGCAGCTTAGACGGGCAGCGTCATCAGCCCCAGCATTTT. Amino acid sequence: CASSLDGQRHQPQHF.

This clonotype was counted ten times or more. At one of its ends the junction is not consistent with the germline gene, which may arise from a read error. CDR3 bases: TGTGCCAGCAGCTTGGGACTAGCGGGACGAGAGACCCAGTACTTC. Its translation: CASSLGLAGRETQYF. The chain combines TRBV5-1 with TRBJ2-5; 13 nucleotides align to TRBD2. The CDR3 runs 15 residues. CDR1 is SGHRS, CDR2 YFSETQ, per germline.

This clonotype was recorded a few times. V and J are TRBV4-3 and TRBJ2-3; 9 nucleotides line up with TRBD2. Trimming cost V 3 bases and J 4 bases; bases outside gene matches: 8. Germline CDR1 reads LGHNA; CDR2 reads YSLEER. CDR3 length: 16 amino acids. The CDR3 sequence is CASSQAIAGAADTQYF. The DNA for the CDR3 is TGCGCCAGCAGCCAGGCCATAGCGGGGGCGGCAGATACGCAGTATTTT.

This chain links TRBV20-1 with TRBJ2-3, with 8 bases identical to TRBD2. J gave up 4 bases and V 0 bases, and 9 bases lay outside the gene matches. This CDR3 region has 16 residues. The V gene's germline CDR1 is DFQATT and CDR2 SNEGSKA (reference sequence). CDR3 region: CSARDYKRGKADTQYF. The DNA of the CDR3 is TGCAGTGCTAGAGATTATAAGCGGGGGAAGGCAGATACGCAGTATTTT.

The chain recombines TRBV20-1 with TRBJ2-7; D gene ambiguous. Germline loops: CDR1 DFQATT, CDR2 SNEGSKA (reference sequence). The CDR3 totals 14 residues. V was clipped by 5 bases and J by 3 bases, with 17 bases between them. The CDR3 region is CSAHFKGLNYEQYF. CDR3 nucleotide sequence: TGCAGTGCTCACTTCAAAGGGTTGAACTACGAGCAGTACTTC.

This clonotype turned up a few times. V usage is TRBV29-1 and J usage is TRBJ1-4; TRBD1 matches 7 bases. CDR3 size: 13 residues. With 4 bases clipped from V and 3 bases from J, the junction kept 2 bases outside the gene matches. Per germline, CDR1 SQVTM and CDR2 ANQGSEA. This chain's CDR3 is CSVARGANEKLFF. The CDR3 DNA sequence: TGCAGCGTTGCCAGGGGGGCTAATGAAAAACTGTTTTTT. The variable domain in full, with the rest retrieved from reference TRBV29-1 and TRBJ1-4, is SAVISQKPSRDICQRGTSLTIQCQVDSQVTMMFWYRQQPGQSLTLIATANQGSEATYESGFVIDKFPISRPNLTFSTLTVSNMSPEDSSIYLCSVARGANEKLFFGSGTQLSVL.

The table lists this clonotype with many counts. CDR3 region: CSVEESWKPSTDTQYF. For the CDR3, the DNA is TGCAGCGTTGAAGAGTCCTGGAAACCTAGCACAGATACGCAGTATTTT. The chain is built from TRBV29-1 and TRBJ2-3; D unresolved. The germline V gene encodes CDR1 SQVTM and CDR2 ANQGSEA. Trimming shortened V by 0 bases and J by 0 bases, and 13 bases separated the two germline ends. CDR3 length: 16 amino acids.

V and J are TRBV6-2 or TRBV6-3 and TRBJ2-2, with 7 nucleotides matching TRBD2. Trimming took 4 bases from V and 5 from J; bases not matched to a gene: 7. This CDR3 has 15 residues. The germline V gene encodes CDR1 MNHEY and CDR2 SVGEGT. CDR3: CASSSMTGGTGELFF. As DNA, the CDR3 is TGTGCCAGCAGTTCGATGACGGGAGGAACCGGGGAGCTGTTTTTT.

This clonotype appeared a few times. The chain recombines TRBV9 with TRBJ2-3; perhaps D is TRBD1 or TRBD2 (5 bases each). This CDR3 is built from 16 residues. CDR1 and CDR2 from the germline V gene are SGDLS and YYNGEE. Between the trimmed V and J ends, which lost 1 base and 6 bases, there was a span of 18 bases. CDR3 sequence (DNA): TGTGCCAGCAGCGTACGGTCGGGGTTCTCAGGGGATACGCAGTATTTT. Translating gives CASSVRSGFSGDTQYF.

V gene TRBV11-2 combines with J gene TRBJ2-2; 7 bases line up with TRBD1. Germline CDR1 is SGHAT and CDR2 is FQNNGV. The CDR3 spans 16 residues. Germline trimming cut 4 bases from V and 4 bases from J; bases unmatched to any gene: 9. The CDR3 sequence is CASSYSTGIVTGELFF. CDR3 bases: TGTGCCAGCAGCTACTCGACAGGGATTGTCACCGGGGAGCTGTTTTTT. The entire variable domain, with the rest obtained from reference TRBV11-2 and TRBJ2-2, is as follows: EAGVAQSPRYKIIEKRQSVAFWCNPISGHATLYWYQQILGQGPKLLIQFQNNGVVDDSQLPKDRFSAERLKGVDSTLKIQPAKLEDSAVYLCASSYSTGIVTGELFFGEGSRLTVL.

This clonotype was seen a few times. This chain links TRBV9 with TRBJ2-7, with D possibly being TRBD1 (5 bases). The germline V and J ends were trimmed by 4 bases and 7 bases, with 18 bases remaining between them. Germline V gives CDR1 SGDLS, CDR2 YYNGEE. The length of the CDR3 is 14 residues. The CDR3, as DNA: TGTGCCAGCAGCCCCCAGGGCCACTATGAGGAGCAGTACTTC. The encoded protein is CASSPQGHYEEQYF.

This clonotype came up many times. The chain uses TRBV10-3 and TRBJ2-3, with D possibly matching TRBD1 (6 bases). The ends were cut back, 4 bases at V and 2 bases at J, with 7 bases in the middle. Germline CDR1 ENHRY, CDR2 SYGVKD. The CDR3 length is 13 residues. The CDR3 sequence is CAISAGATDTQYF. CDR3 coding DNA: TGTGCCATCAGTGCAGGGGCCACAGATACGCAGTATTTT.

This clonotype has only a few counts. The gene calls are TRBV9 and TRBJ2-4; the match to TRBD2 covers 15 bases. J was trimmed by 8 bases and V by 3 bases; bases with no gene match: 3. The germline gives CDR1 SGDLS, CDR2 YYNGEE. The CDR3 extends over 15 amino acids. CDR3: CASSGGLAGGDIQYF. The DNA for the CDR3 is TGTGCCAGCAGCGGGGGACTAGCGGGGGGTGACATTCAGTACTTC.

The table lists this clonotype with a few counts. V and J are TRBV5-1 and TRBJ2-2, with D perhaps matching TRBD1 or TRBD2 (5 bases each). Between the trimmed V and J ends, which lost 4 bases and 6 bases, there was a span of 16 bases. Germline V gene data show CDR1 as SGHRS and CDR2 as YFSETQ. CDR3 length: 15 residues. The DNA of the CDR3 is TGCGCCAGCAGCCCGGGACGCAGTTTTGCCGGGGAGCTGTTTTTT. Protein sequence: CASSPGRSFAGELFF.

This clonotype was counted only a few times. The chain has TRBV12-3 or TRBV12-4 and TRBJ2-7; 8 bases are a match to TRBD1. This CDR3 is 12 amino acids long. The trim removed 6 bases at V and 6 bases at J, leaving 4 bases unmatched. CDR3 loop: CASRRDRGEQYF. DNA of the CDR3: TGTGCCAGCAGGCGTGACAGGGGCGAGCAGTACTTC.

The V and J genes are TRBV6-1 and TRBJ2-7; D is ambiguous. V lost 5 bases to trimming and J lost 1 base, with 12 bases between them. The germline gives CDR1 MNHNS, CDR2 SASEGT. The CDR3 extends over 14 amino acids. For the CDR3, the DNA is TGTGCCAGCAGTCCCCATGAGCCGTCCTACGAGCAGTACTTC. Its translation: CASSPHEPSYEQYF.

This rearrangement joins TRBV5-1 to TRBJ2-3; D remains ambiguous. V gave up 0 bases and J gave up 2 bases, with 10 bases separating them. The CDR3 is 15 amino acids. Looked up from germline, CDR1 is SGHRS and CDR2 is YFSETQ. Written as DNA, the CDR3 is TGCGCCAGCAGCTTGGAGGAAAGGGCCACAGATACGCAGTATTTT. This gives the protein CASSLEERATDTQYF.

This clonotype was detected a few times. The chain carries TRBV7-8 and TRBJ2-1, with 10 bases aligning to TRBD2. This CDR3 has 14 residues. The trim removed 7 bases at V and 6 bases at J, leaving 6 bases unmatched. Germline V CDR1 and CDR2: SGHVS, FQNEAQ. As DNA, the CDR3 is TGTGCCAGCAACGAGCGGGGGGGCTTCAATGAGCAGTTCTTC. Translating it yields CASNERGGFNEQFF.

This clonotype was seen repeatedly, ten times or more. The chain recombines TRBV28 with TRBJ1-5; D is possibly TRBD1 (5 bases). CDR3 length: 14 residues. Germline V gene sequence: CDR1 MDHEN, CDR2 SYDVKM. Trimming shortened V by 1 base and J by 7 bases, and 11 bases separated the two germline ends. DNA for the CDR3: TGTGCCAGCAGTTTATCTCTGGGGGGACAGCCCCAGCATTTT. It specifies CASSLSLGGQPQHF.

The chain employs TRBV7-2 and TRBJ1-2; TRBD1 agrees at 7 bases. Germline CDR1 is SGHTA and CDR2 is FQGNSA. V shed 7 bases, J shed 4 bases, and the junction held 6 bases outside the gene matches. This CDR3 is built from 13 residues. DNA for the CDR3: TGTGCCAGCACGCCGGACAGGCCCTATGGCTACACCTTC. Translation: CASTPDRPYGYTF.

This clonotype was counted between two and nine times. This chain joins TRBV10-1 and TRBJ2-7; D not certain. This CDR3 comprises 13 residues. CDR1 is WNHNN and CDR2 is SYGVQD in the germline V gene (reference sequence). The V end was cut by 1 base, the J end by 3 bases, with 7 bases between. CDR3 loop: CASSEFRDYEQYF. The CDR3 DNA follows: TGCGCCAGCAGTGAGTTTAGGGACTACGAGCAGTACTTC.

This chain connects TRBV4-2 to TRBJ2-2; the D is unclear. V was trimmed by 0 bases and J by 0 bases, leaving 8 bases between them. Germline lookup yields CDR1 LGHNA and CDR2 YNFKEQ. The CDR3 runs 16 residues. In DNA form, the CDR3 reads TGTGCCAGCAGCCAAGATTGGGGTGCGAACACCGGGGAGCTGTTTTTT. Residues: CASSQDWGANTGELFF.

The chain links TRBV3-1 to TRBJ2-2; D is undetermined. This CDR3 spans 14 amino acids. In germline, CDR1 is LGHDT, CDR2 YNNKEL (reference sequence). Trimming removed 6 bases at V and 4 bases at J, with 12 bases between. The CDR3 spells CASRLQVFTGELFF. CDR3 bases: TGTGCCAGCAGGCTTCAGGTCTTCACCGGGGAGCTGTTTTTT.

This rearrangement joins TRBV7-3 to TRBJ2-2; D not certain. This CDR3 is 12 amino acids long. CDR1 is SGHTA and CDR2 is FQGTGA in the germline V gene. V was pared by 2 bases and J by 6 bases, with 4 bases between. The CDR3 loop is CASSLYSGELFF. The CDR3 coding sequence is TGTGCCAGCAGCTTATATTCCGGGGAGCTGTTTTTT.

In its sample, this clonotype was seen a few times. The chain recombines TRBV20-1 with TRBJ2-4; possible D gene TRBD2, 6 bases. With 5 bases removed from V and 8 bases from J, the gap between germline ends came to 13 bases. The CDR3 totals 12 residues. Germline values: CDR1 DFQATT, CDR2 SNEGSKA (reference sequence). CDR3 amino acids: CSASLGGDIQYF. The DNA of the CDR3 is TGCAGTGCTTCCCTGGGGGGTGACATTCAGTACTTC.

The chain uses TRBV5-1 and TRBJ2-7; D might be TRBD1 or TRBD2, each matching 5 bases. The CDR3 covers 13 residues. V was pared by 4 bases and J by 3 bases, with 11 bases between. Per the germline V gene, CDR1 is SGHRS and CDR2 is YFSETQ. For the CDR3, the DNA is TGCGCCAGCAGCAAGTGGGACCACTACGAGCAGTACTTC. It codes for CASSKWDHYEQYF. Together with reference TRBV5-1 and TRBJ2-7, the CDR3 gives the full variable domain: KAGVTQTPRYLIKTRGQQVTLSCSPISGHRSVSWYQQTPGQGLQFLFEYFSETQRNKGNFPGRFSGRQFSNSRSEMNVSTLELGDSALYLCASSKWDHYEQYFGPGTRLTVT.

The V gene is TRBV29-1, the J gene TRBJ2-7; a weak D match, TRBD1 (6 bases). V dropped 0 bases and J dropped 4 bases, with 13 bases sitting between them. There are 14 residues in the CDR3. Germline CDR1 is SQVTM and CDR2 is ANQGSEA. The CDR3 spells CSVEDRARGYEQYF. The CDR3 DNA is TGCAGCGTTGAAGATCGGGCCAGGGGTTACGAGCAGTACTTC.

This clonotype was recorded a few times. The chain is built from TRBV6-2 or TRBV6-3 and TRBJ2-6; 7 nucleotides line up with TRBD1. CDR3 length: 16 residues. The J segment lost 4 bases and the V segment lost 5 bases, leaving 8 bases of the junction unmatched. Germline V gives CDR1 MNHEY, CDR2 SVGEGT. As DNA, the CDR3 is TGTGCCAGCAGTAACAACAGGGGTTCAGGGGCCAACGTCCTGACTTTC. This encodes CASSNNRGSGANVLTF.

The genes are TRBV27 and TRBJ2-1; the match to TRBD2 covers 7 bases. V lost 0 bases, J lost 2 bases, and 4 bases stayed unmatched. CDR1 and CDR2 from the germline V gene are MNHEY and SMNVEV (reference sequence). This CDR3 has 16 residues. The CDR3 loop reads CASSLSTSGTYNEQFF. Written as DNA, the CDR3 is TGTGCCAGCAGTTTATCGACCAGCGGGACCTACAATGAGCAGTTCTTC.